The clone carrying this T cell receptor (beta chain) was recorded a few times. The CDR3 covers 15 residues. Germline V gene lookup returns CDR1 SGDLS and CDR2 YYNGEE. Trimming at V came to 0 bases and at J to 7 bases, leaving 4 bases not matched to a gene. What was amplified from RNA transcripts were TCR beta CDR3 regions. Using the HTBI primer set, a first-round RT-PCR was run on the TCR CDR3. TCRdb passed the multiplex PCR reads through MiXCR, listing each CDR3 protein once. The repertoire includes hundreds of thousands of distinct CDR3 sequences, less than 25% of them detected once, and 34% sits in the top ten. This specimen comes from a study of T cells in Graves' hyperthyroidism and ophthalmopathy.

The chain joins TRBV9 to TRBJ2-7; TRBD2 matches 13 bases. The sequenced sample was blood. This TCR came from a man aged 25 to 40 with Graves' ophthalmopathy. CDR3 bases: TGTGCCAGCAGCGTAGACGGGACTAGCGGGACGGAGCAGTACTTC. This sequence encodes CASSVDGTSGTEQYF.